This T cell receptor (beta chain) was obtained from a study of OX40 agonist ivuxolimab in advanced cancers. Study information: Head and neck, renal cell, melanoma or hepatocellular carcinoma were the cancers that dose-escalation patients had.

Anyone with autoimmune disease history or systemic immunosuppression was excluded. Assay: immunoSEQ multiplex PCR; the TCRdb copy retains only in-frame clones and omits some. The top ten clones hold around 2% of a sample with about 46,000 clones, roughly four fifths of them seen once. CDR3 size: 11 residues. The J segment lost 11 bases and the V segment lost 6 bases, leaving 5 bases of the junction unmatched. Germline CDR1 reads SEHNR; CDR2 reads FQNEAQ (reference sequence). This TCR was recovered from an adult with an advanced solid tumor such as melanoma, head and neck, liver or kidney cancer. The sample in question was CD4+ or CD8+ T cells sorted from blood, obtained in a trial of the OX40 agonist ivuxolimab. V is TRBV7-9 and J is TRBJ1-1; TRBD1 matches at 8 bases. The CDR3 spells CASRNQGAAFF. The CDR3, as DNA: TGTGCCAGCAGGAACCAGGGGGCGGCTTTCTTT.